The sequence of this T cell receptor (beta chain) was determined in a study of CD8 T cells in ankylosing spondylitis. General study results and limits: In the blood and synovial fluid of reactive arthritis, some motif variants had been previously reported. Reportedly, significant enrichment of disease-linked clones occurred in matched ankylosing spondylitis synovial fluid. Seemingly distinctive of ankylosing spondylitis blood was a TCR beta motif formed by eight highly homologous variants.

TCRdb ran MiXCR on the 5' RACE reads and lists one entry per CDR3 protein. Among hundreds of thousands of distinct CDR3 sequences listed, around 19% were seen once. There are a few counts of this clonotype. Its antigen is not known. The TCR originated in a male donor with ankylosing spondylitis or in good health (not recorded which). The sample was blood, either unsorted or a sorted T cell fraction (not recorded which).

CDR3 in amino acids: CSARSRNEDTQYF. The CDR3 DNA is TGCAGTGCTAGATCTAGGAATGAGGATACGCAGTATTTT. The rearrangement joins TRBV20-1 to TRBJ2-3; no firm D call. Germline V gene data show CDR1 as DFQATT and CDR2 as SNEGSKA (reference sequence). CDR3 size: 13 residues. Trimming removed 2 bases from V and 6 bases from J, with 12 bases in between.